This entry describes one T cell receptor beta chain. The antigen is not known. Unmatched junction bases numbered 12, after V lost 5 bases and J lost 7 bases. Germline CDR1 MDHEN, CDR2 SYDVKM. This CDR3 has 16 residues. This sample was taken from a study of beta chain features in type 1 diabetes. Points from the study as a whole: The study found moderately but significantly shorter TCRB CDR3s in all four CD4+ subsets of Type 1 diabetes patients. Healthy donors had naive, central memory and Treg TCRB repertoires that appeared less similar than those seen among patients.

Expressed TCRB transcripts were sequenced, since all the RNA that had been isolated was reverse transcribed. Using immunoSEQ multiplex PCR, the repertoire was profiled, and TCRdb retains in-frame clones only, with some absent. The sample has 200,000 to 250,000 clones, 14% seen once; the top ten hold about 0.027%. Via the markers CD45RO/CCR7/CD25/CD127/CD95/CD27, stem cell-like memory, regulatory, central memory and naive CD4+ cells were sorted. Sequenced input: naive CD4+ T cells from blood. The receptor's source is a woman aged 40-49 years in good health. The chain recombines TRBV28 with TRBJ1-2; 11 bases map to TRBD1. The CDR3 DNA follows: TGTGCCAGCAGTCCGGACAGGGGGCGCAGAAATACTGGCTACACCTTC. Its translation is CASSPDRGRRNTGYTF.